This T cell receptor beta chain was obtained from a study of breast tumors, draining lymph nodes, adjacent tissues. This clonotype was detected many times. Between the trimmed V and J ends, which lost 5 bases and 2 bases, there was a span of 9 bases. The CDR3 is made up of 13 amino acids. Germline loops: CDR1 MNHEY, CDR2 SVGEGT. Samples came from axillary lymph nodes draining the breast cancer. TCRdb fed the multiplex PCR reads into MiXCR, producing one record per CDR3 protein. This sample has about 270,000 distinct CDR3 sequences; 30% occur once, and the top ten carry 0.85% to 1.3%. The sequenced material came from axillary lymph node tissue. The sequence was obtained from a female donor with breast cancer. Some clones in this sample may be carry-over from other donors' samples. V usage is TRBV6-2 or TRBV6-3 and J usage is TRBJ1-2, with D hard to call. CDR3 DNA: TGTGCCAGCAGTGGAACCGTAAACTATGGCTACACCTTC. This codes for CASSGTVNYGYTF.